The TCR beta chain under discussion was sequenced for a study of blood T cell repertoires in COVID-19. V lost 1 base, J lost 7 bases, and 4 bases stayed unmatched. The germline CDR1 and CDR2 sequences are SGHRS and YFSETQ. The CDR3 is made up of 14 amino acids. Recruited during active infection, patients (from Seattle) were subsequently followed longitudinally. Libraries were prepared by immunoSEQ multiplex PCR; TCRdb keeps only in-frame clonotypes and omits some of them. This table holds roughly 260,000 clones, 85% to 90% found once. The chain has TRBV5-1 and TRBJ1-2; 10 nucleotides agree with TRBD1. This receptor was identified in a woman in her twenties or thirties with COVID-19, enrolled during active disease. Input material: peripheral blood. CDR3 in amino acids: CASSLPGQGFGYTF. CDR3 nucleotides: TGCGCCAGCAGCTTGCCGGGACAGGGGTTTGGCTACACCTTC.